This T cell receptor (beta chain) was obtained from a study of shared clonotypes between healthy human individuals. Background on the study: The cohort had two women and a few men, ages 18 to 49. Study-level results: Blood alone was sampled, and tissue repertoires likely differ.

This clone came up a few times. Its antigen remains unidentified. Germline CDR1 SGHRS, CDR2 YFSETQ. The CDR3 loop spans 14 amino acids. Trimming left V 0 bases short and J 1 base short, with 7 bases between. The assay was carried out at the deep level. Unsorted PBMC DNA sequencing spanned ten immunoSEQ deep assay plates. TCRdb's copy holds only in-frame clones and misses some; the assay was immunoSEQ multiplex PCR. The table includes about half a million clones, about 74% detected once. The TCR originated in a woman aged 40 to 50 in good health. Some clones in this sample may be carry-over from other donors' samples. The V and J genes are TRBV5-1 and TRBJ1-2; unclear D gene. Sequenced material: PBMCs. CDR3 sequence reads: CASSLDGNNYGYTF. CDR3 bases: TGCGCCAGCAGCTTGGACGGGAATAACTATGGCTACACCTTC.